These 24 T cell receptor beta chains came from one sample sequenced in a study of CD8 T cells in ankylosing spondylitis. Via MiXCR, TCRdb re-called the 5' RACE reads, giving one row per CDR3 protein. Of 250,000 to 350,000 distinct CDR3 sequences detected, 20% to 25% appear once; the ten largest clones hold 3.5%. Material: blood, either unsorted or a sorted T cell fraction (not recorded which). The receptors come from a female donor with ankylosing spondylitis or in good health (not recorded which).

The chain recombines TRBV9 with TRBJ2-7; 8 bases are a match to TRBD1. This CDR3 has 17 amino acids. In germline, CDR1 is SGDLS, CDR2 YYNGEE. J gave up 0 bases and V 3 bases, and 11 bases lay outside the gene matches. CDR3 in amino acids: CASSGGTGGFPSYEQYF. CDR3 nucleotides: TGTGCCAGCAGCGGGGGGACAGGAGGATTTCCCTCCTACGAGCAGTACTTC.

This clonotype was counted a few times. The rearrangement links TRBV20-1 to TRBJ2-5, with no clear D. CDR1 is DFQATT and CDR2 is SNEGSKA in the germline V gene (reference sequence). This CDR3 spans 12 amino acids. The V end lost 6 bases, the J end lost 2 bases, and 10 bases lay between the germline ends. CDR3 sequence (DNA): TGCAGTGCGGAGAGGCGGCAAGAGACCCAGTACTTC. Residues: CSAERRQETQYF.

The chain has TRBV20-1 and TRBJ2-6, with D perhaps given as TRBD1 or TRBD2 (5 bases each). V was trimmed by 0 bases and J by 0 bases, leaving 9 bases between them. The CDR3 is 16 amino acids. Germline CDR1 reads DFQATT; CDR2 reads SNEGSKA (reference sequence). The CDR3 coding sequence is TGCAGTGCTAGAGAGTTGGGGGTCTCTGGGGCCAACGTCCTGACTTTC. Protein: CSARELGVSGANVLTF.

The chain uses TRBV5-1 and TRBJ2-1; D possibly corresponds to TRBD1 (6 bases). The V gene lost 4 bases and the J gene lost 8 bases, with 16 bases spanning the gap. The CDR3 extends over 14 amino acids. Germline lookup yields CDR1 SGHRS and CDR2 YFSETQ. CDR3: CASSSTAGEHEQFF. The CDR3 DNA reads TGCGCCAGCAGCAGCACGGCAGGGGAGCATGAGCAGTTCTTC.

The chain recombines TRBV6-1 with TRBJ2-3; 7 nucleotides agree with TRBD2. The V and J ends lost 2 bases and 4 bases, in that order; junction bases with no gene match: 0. Germline lookup yields CDR1 MNHNS and CDR2 SASEGT. There are 13 residues in the CDR3. The CDR3 is CASSESGADTQYF. The CDR3 DNA reads TGTGCCAGCAGTGAAAGCGGGGCAGATACGCAGTATTTT.

The rearrangement joins TRBV24-1 to TRBJ2-1; possibly TRBD1 or TRBD2 for D (5 bases each). This CDR3 spans 15 amino acids. Germline lookup yields CDR1 KGHDR and CDR2 SFDVKD. Trimming took off 4 bases at V and 4 bases at J, with 13 bases between the two ends. CDR3 bases: TGTGCCACCAGTGACACGGGACGACCTTACAATGAGCAGTTCTTC. Its translation is CATSDTGRPYNEQFF.

This clonotype was counted between two and nine times. The chain links TRBV20-1 to TRBJ2-5, with D hard to call. This CDR3 has 12 amino acids. CDR1 and CDR2 (germline): DFQATT, SNEGSKA (reference sequence). The V end was cut by 4 bases, the J end by 3 bases, with 9 bases between. The CDR3: CSANGLEETQYF. CDR3 DNA: TGCAGTGCTAACGGCCTAGAAGAGACCCAGTACTTC.

The genes are TRBV7-8 and TRBJ2-3; 7 positions match TRBD2. Per germline, CDR1 SGHVS and CDR2 FQNEAQ. This CDR3 has 16 amino acids. Losses at the gene ends were 3 bases for V and 0 bases for J; bases not matched to a gene: 6. The CDR3 sequence is CASSFFSGSSTDTQYF. CDR3 coding DNA: TGTGCCAGCAGCTTTTTTAGCGGGTCTAGCACAGATACGCAGTATTTT.

This clonotype was seen just once. The J gene is TRBJ2-7, the V gene TRBV6-2 or TRBV6-3; D uncertain. V dropped 2 bases and J dropped 4 bases, with 9 bases sitting between them. This CDR3 spans 13 amino acids. CDR1 and CDR2 (germline): MNHEY, SVGEGT. The CDR3 is CASSYNEQYEQYF. As DNA, the CDR3 is TGTGCCAGCAGTTACAATGAGCAGTACGAGCAGTACTTC.

The V and J genes are TRBV11-1 and TRBJ2-1; 7 nucleotides align to TRBD2. The CDR3 covers 18 residues. Germline CDR1 is SGHAT and CDR2 is FQDESV (reference sequence). V shed 1 base, J shed 3 bases, and the junction held 12 bases outside the gene matches. The CDR3 is CASSLGLLALEGYNEQFF. CDR3 DNA sequence: TGTGCCAGCAGCTTAGGGTTACTAGCGCTGGAGGGCTACAATGAGCAGTTCTTC.

The chain joins TRBV15 to TRBJ2-3; 7 nucleotides align to TRBD2. Unmatched junction bases numbered 3, after V lost 5 bases and J lost 1 base. The CDR3 spans 14 residues. CDR1 and CDR2 from the germline V gene are LNHNV and YYDKDF (reference sequence). The CDR3 sequence: CATSRLAGTDTQYF. CDR3 DNA sequence: TGTGCCACCAGCCGGCTAGCGGGCACAGATACGCAGTATTTT.

In its sample, this clonotype was seen a few times. The chain uses TRBV10-3 and TRBJ2-1; the D is unclear. V was pared by 0 bases and J by 7 bases, with 16 bases between. The length of the CDR3 is 16 residues. Germline values: CDR1 ENHRY, CDR2 SYGVKD. CDR3 in DNA: TGTGCCATCAGTGAGTCGTTATCAGGAGCTAGGAATGAGCAGTTCTTC. Its protein is CAISESLSGARNEQFF.

The J gene is TRBJ2-2, the V gene TRBV5-5; the D gene is possibly TRBD2 (5 bases). Germline CDR1 SGHKS, CDR2 YYEKEE (reference sequence). Trimming left V 4 bases short and J 2 bases short, with 18 bases between. The CDR3 has 17 residues. CDR3 nucleotide sequence: TGTGCCAGCAGCCCGGGATATCCGATAACAAACACCGGGGAGCTGTTTTTT. Its translation is CASSPGYPITNTGELFF.

J is TRBJ2-1 and V is TRBV15; D unresolved. The CDR3 covers 12 residues. Trimming left V 5 bases short and J 7 bases short, with 9 bases between. Germline values: CDR1 LNHNV, CDR2 YYDKDF (reference sequence). In DNA, the CDR3 is TGTGCCACCAGCCGTAGCCGGAATGAGCAGTTCTTC. Its protein product is CATSRSRNEQFF.

This clonotype was counted only a few times. This chain links TRBV18 with TRBJ2-7; 8 nucleotides agree with TRBD1. The CDR3 is made up of 15 amino acids. The germline V gene encodes CDR1 KGHSH and CDR2 LQKENI. The V segment lost 3 bases and the J segment 0 bases; nucleotides outside the gene matches: 4. The CDR3 DNA reads as TGTGCCAGCTCACCTGGGACAGGCGTCTCCTACGAGCAGTACTTC. The encoded protein is CASSPGTGVSYEQYF.

This clonotype was seen a handful of times. This chain joins TRBV18 and TRBJ1-1, with D uncertain. CDR1 is KGHSH and CDR2 is LQKENI in the germline V gene. V lost 0 bases to trimming and J lost 2 bases, with 10 bases between them. The CDR3 covers 15 residues. CDR3 region: CASSPPRNRNTEAFF. The CDR3 coding sequence is TGTGCCAGCTCACCACCAAGAAACCGTAACACTGAAGCTTTCTTT.

The chain uses TRBV15 and TRBJ2-7, with D possibly matching TRBD2 (7 bases). CDR3 size: 17 residues. Germline assignment: CDR1 LNHNV and CDR2 YYDKDF (reference sequence). Trimming took off 0 bases at V and 2 bases at J, with 17 bases between the two ends. CDR3 region: CATSRDRGGGSTYEQYF. CDR3 in DNA: TGTGCCACCAGCAGAGATAGGGGGGGCGGTTCGACCTACGAGCAGTACTTC.

This clonotype was detected ten times or more. The genes are TRBV29-1 and TRBJ1-1, with D unresolved. The V gene's germline CDR1 is SQVTM and CDR2 ANQGSEA. V lost 7 bases, J lost 0 bases, and 9 bases lay in between. The length of the CDR3 is 12 residues. The CDR3 region is CSGGQVNTEAFF. The CDR3 bases are TGCAGCGGTGGGCAGGTGAACACTGAAGCTTTCTTT.

The rearrangement uses TRBV5-1 and TRBJ2-5; 10 bases are a match to TRBD2. The V segment lost 7 bases and the J segment 3 bases; nucleotides outside the gene matches: 3. Germline V gene lookup returns CDR1 SGHRS and CDR2 YFSETQ. The CDR3 loop spans 13 amino acids. The chain's CDR3 is CASGLAGEETQYF. In DNA form, the CDR3 reads TGCGCCAGCGGCCTAGCGGGAGAAGAGACCCAGTACTTC.

The chain uses TRBV7-2 and TRBJ2-6; D remains unclear. The CDR3 covers 14 residues. Trimming removed 5 bases from V and 2 bases from J, with 7 bases in between. Germline-derived CDR1 and CDR2 are SGHTA and FQGNSA. CDR3 DNA: TGTGCCAGCAGCCCGGAGCCTGGGGCCAACGTCCTGACTTTC. Encoded protein: CASSPEPGANVLTF.

CDR3 nucleotides: TGTGCCAGCAGTTTACCAGCGCTCTCCTACAATGAGCAGTTCTTC. Its translation: CASSLPALSYNEQFF. The rearrangement links TRBV12-3 or TRBV12-4 to TRBJ2-1; D gene unclear. CDR3 length: 15 amino acids. V lost 2 bases and J 0 bases, leaving 8 bases between the germline ends.

This clonotype has a handful of counts. The J gene is TRBJ2-1, the V gene TRBV3-1, with 8 bases identical to TRBD2. Trimming at V came to 0 bases and at J to 7 bases, leaving 5 bases not matched to a gene. The CDR3 runs to 15 residues. Germline-derived CDR1 and CDR2 are LGHDT and YNNKEL (reference sequence). The CDR3 DNA reads TGTGCCAGCAGCCAAGACGGGAGGGCCGGTAATGAGCAGTTCTTC. Protein sequence: CASSQDGRAGNEQFF.

This clonotype was found a few times. This chain links TRBV5-4 with TRBJ2-5; 8 bases line up with TRBD1. The CDR3 totals 13 residues. CDR1 and CDR2 from the germline V gene are SGHNT and YYREEE (reference sequence). J gave up 7 bases and V 0 bases, and 2 bases lay outside the gene matches. The CDR3 DNA sequence: TGTGCCAGCAGCTTGGGGACAGGGATGACCCAGTACTTC. It codes for CASSLGTGMTQYF. The full variable domain, completed using reference TRBV5-4 and TRBJ2-5, is ETGVTQSPTHLIKTRGQQVTLRCSSQSGHNTVSWYQQALGQGPQFIFQYYREEENGRGNFPPRFSGLQFPNYSSELNVNALELDDSALYLCASSLGTGMTQYFGPGTRLLVL.

The chain couples TRBV5-1 to TRBJ2-3; 7 bases align to TRBD1. V trimming: 3 bases; J trimming: 0 bases; junction bases outside the gene matches: 1. Germline V lookup: CDR1 SGHRS, CDR2 YFSETQ. This CDR3 is 14 amino acids long. This chain's CDR3 is CASSSDRSTDTQYF. As DNA, the CDR3 is TGCGCCAGCAGCTCGGACAGGAGCACAGATACGCAGTATTTT.